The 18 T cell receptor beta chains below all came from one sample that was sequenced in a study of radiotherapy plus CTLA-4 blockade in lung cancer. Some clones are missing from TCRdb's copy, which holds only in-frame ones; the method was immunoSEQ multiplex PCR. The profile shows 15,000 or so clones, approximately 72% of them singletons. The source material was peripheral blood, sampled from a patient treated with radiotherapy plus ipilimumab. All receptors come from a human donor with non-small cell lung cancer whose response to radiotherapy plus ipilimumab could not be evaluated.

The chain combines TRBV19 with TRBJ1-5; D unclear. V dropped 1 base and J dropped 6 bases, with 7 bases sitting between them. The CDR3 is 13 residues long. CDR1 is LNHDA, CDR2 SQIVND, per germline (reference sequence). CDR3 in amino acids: CASSIVGSQPQHF. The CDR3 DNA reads TGTGCCAGTAGTATAGTGGGGAGTCAGCCCCAGCATTTT.

The DNA for the CDR3 is TGTGCCAGCTCCCTAGGACAGAAGAACACCGGGGAGCTGTTTTTT. It codes for CASSLGQKNTGELFF. J is TRBJ2-2 and V is TRBV18, with a weak D call TRBD1 (6 bases). The V gene's germline CDR1 is KGHSH and CDR2 LQKENI. The CDR3 extends over 15 amino acids. The germline V and J ends were trimmed by 6 bases and 1 base, with 12 bases remaining between them.

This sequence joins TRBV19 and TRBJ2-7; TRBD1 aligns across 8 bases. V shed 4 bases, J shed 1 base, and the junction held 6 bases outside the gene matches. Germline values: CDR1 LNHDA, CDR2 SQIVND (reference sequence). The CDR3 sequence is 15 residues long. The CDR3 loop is CASSKGRDRSYEQYF. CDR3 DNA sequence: TGTGCCAGTAGTAAGGGAAGGGACAGGTCCTACGAGCAGTACTTC.

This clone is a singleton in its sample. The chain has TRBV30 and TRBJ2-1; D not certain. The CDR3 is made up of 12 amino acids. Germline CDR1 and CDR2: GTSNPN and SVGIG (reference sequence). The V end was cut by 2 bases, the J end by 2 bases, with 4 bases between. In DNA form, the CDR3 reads TGTGCCTGGAGTCTTACCTACAATGAGCAGTTCTTC. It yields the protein CAWSLTYNEQFF. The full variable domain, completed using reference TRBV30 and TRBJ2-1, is SQTIHQWPATLVQPVGSPLSLECTVEGTSNPNLYWYRQAAGRGLQLLFYSVGIGQISSEVPQNLSASRPQDRQFILSSKKLLLSDSGFYLCAWSLTYNEQFFGPGTRLTVL.

CDR3 nucleotides: TGTGCCTGGAGGGGGGGTAGCGGGGGTTACAATGAGCAGTTCTTC. Amino acid sequence: CAWRGGSGGYNEQFF. V and J are TRBV30 and TRBJ2-1; 9 bases agree with TRBD2. V lost 3 bases, J lost 4 bases, and 7 bases stayed unmatched. Germline lookup yields CDR1 GTSNPN and CDR2 SVGIG (reference sequence). CDR3 length: 15 residues.

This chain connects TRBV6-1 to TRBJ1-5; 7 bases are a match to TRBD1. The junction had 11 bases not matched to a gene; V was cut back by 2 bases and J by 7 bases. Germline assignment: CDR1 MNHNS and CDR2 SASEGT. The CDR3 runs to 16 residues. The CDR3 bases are TGTGCCAGCAGTGAACTATCCACAGGGGCGAGGCAGCCCCAGCATTTT. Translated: CASSELSTGARQPQHF.

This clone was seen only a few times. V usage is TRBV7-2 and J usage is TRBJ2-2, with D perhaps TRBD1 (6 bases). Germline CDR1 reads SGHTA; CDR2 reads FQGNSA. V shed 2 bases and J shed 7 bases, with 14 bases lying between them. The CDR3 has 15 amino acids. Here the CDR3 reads CASSLNAGTLGELFF. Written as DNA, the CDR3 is TGTGCCAGCAGCTTAAATGCCGGGACACTCGGGGAGCTGTTTTTT. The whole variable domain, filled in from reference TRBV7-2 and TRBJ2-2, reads GAGVSQSPSNKVTEKGKDVELRCDPISGHTALYWYRQSLGQGLEFLIYFQGNSAPDKSGLPSDRFSAERTGGSVSTLTIQRTQQEDSAVYLCASSLNAGTLGELFFGEGSRLTVL.

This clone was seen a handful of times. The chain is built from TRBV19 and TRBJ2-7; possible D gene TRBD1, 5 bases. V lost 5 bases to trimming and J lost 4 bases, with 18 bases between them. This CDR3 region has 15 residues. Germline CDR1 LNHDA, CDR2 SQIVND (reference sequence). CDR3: CASSPGRPPPYEQYF. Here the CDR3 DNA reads TGTGCCAGTAGTCCAGGGCGACCCCCCCCATACGAGCAGTACTTC.

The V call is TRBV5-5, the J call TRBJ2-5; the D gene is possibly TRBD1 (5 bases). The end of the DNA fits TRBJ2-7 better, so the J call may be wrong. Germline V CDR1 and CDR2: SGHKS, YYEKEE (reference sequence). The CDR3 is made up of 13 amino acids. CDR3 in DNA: TGTGCCAGCAGCCCCAAGGACAACTACGAGCAGTACTTC. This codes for CASSPKDNYEQYF.

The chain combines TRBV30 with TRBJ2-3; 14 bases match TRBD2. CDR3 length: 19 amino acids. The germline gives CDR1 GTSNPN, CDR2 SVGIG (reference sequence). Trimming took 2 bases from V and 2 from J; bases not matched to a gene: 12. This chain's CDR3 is CAWSTVRTSGGTLTDTQYF. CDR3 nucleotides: TGTGCCTGGAGTACGGTCCGGACTAGCGGGGGGACCCTCACAGATACGCAGTATTTT.

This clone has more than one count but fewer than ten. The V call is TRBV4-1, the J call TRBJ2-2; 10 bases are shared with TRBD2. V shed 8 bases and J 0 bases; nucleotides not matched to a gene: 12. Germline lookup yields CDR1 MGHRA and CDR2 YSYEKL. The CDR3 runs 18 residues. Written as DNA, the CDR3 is TGCGCCAGCCAGGAAAGGACTAGCGGTAAAGCGAACACCGGGGAGCTGTTTTTT. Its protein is CASQERTSGKANTGELFF.

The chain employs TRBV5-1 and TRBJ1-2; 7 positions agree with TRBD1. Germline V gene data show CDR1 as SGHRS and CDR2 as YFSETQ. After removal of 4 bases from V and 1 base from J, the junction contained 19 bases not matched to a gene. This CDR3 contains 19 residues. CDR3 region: CASSRTYTRDRSSNYGYTF. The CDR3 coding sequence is TGCGCCAGCAGCCGGACATACACCCGGGACAGAAGTAGTAACTATGGCTACACCTTC.

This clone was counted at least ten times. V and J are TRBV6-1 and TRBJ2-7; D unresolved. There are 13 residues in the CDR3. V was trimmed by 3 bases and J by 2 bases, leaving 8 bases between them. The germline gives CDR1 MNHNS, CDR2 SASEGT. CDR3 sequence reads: CASSERPTYEQYV. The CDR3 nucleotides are TGTGCCAGCAGTGAGCGGCCTACCTACGAGCAGTACGTC.

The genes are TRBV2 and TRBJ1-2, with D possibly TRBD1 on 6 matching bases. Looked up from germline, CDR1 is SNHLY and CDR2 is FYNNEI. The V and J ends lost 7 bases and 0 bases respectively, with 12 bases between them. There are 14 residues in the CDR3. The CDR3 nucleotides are TGTGCCAGCACTCAGGGGACCGCTAACTATGGCTACACCTTC. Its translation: CASTQGTANYGYTF.

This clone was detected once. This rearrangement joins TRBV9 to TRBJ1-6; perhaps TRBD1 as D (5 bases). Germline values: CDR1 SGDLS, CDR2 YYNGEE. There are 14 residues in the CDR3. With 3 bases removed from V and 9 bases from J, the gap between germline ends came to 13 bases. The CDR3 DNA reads TGTGCCAGCAGCGCCGACAGAGTGTTTTCACCCCTCCACTTT. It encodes CASSADRVFSPLHF. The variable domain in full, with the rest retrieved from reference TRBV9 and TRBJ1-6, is DSGVTQTPKHLITATGQRVTLRCSPRSGDLSVYWYQQSLDQGLQFLIQYYNGEERAKGNILERFSAQQFPDLHSELNLSSLELGDSALYFCASSADRVFSPLHFGNGTRLTVT.

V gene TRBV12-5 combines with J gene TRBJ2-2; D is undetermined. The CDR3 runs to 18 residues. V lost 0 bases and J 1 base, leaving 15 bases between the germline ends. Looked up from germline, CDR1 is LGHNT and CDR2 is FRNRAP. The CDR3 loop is CASGLVWPERMNTGELFF. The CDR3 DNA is TGTGCTAGTGGTTTGGTATGGCCAGAAAGAATGAACACCGGGGAGCTGTTTTTT.

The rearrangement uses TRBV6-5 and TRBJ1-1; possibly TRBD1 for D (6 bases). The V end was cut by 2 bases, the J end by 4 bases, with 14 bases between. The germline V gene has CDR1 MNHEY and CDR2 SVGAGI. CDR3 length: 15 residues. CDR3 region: CASSYAEQGITEAFF. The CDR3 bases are TGTGCCAGCAGTTACGCCGAACAGGGAATCACTGAAGCTTTCTTT.

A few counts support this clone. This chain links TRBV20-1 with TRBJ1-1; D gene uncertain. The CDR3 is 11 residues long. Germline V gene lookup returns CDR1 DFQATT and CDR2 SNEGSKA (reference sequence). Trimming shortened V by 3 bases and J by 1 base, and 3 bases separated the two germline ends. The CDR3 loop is CSASRNTEAFF. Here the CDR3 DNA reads TGCAGTGCTAGTAGGAACACTGAAGCTTTCTTT.